These 2 T cell receptor beta chains share one sample of origin, sequenced in a study of blood T cells in healthy people across ages. A J-beta primer mix and a sample-barcoded 5' primer were used in a second PCR of roughly 6 to 11 cycles. TCRdb passed the 5' RACE reads through MiXCR, listing each CDR3 protein once. Of 380,000 or so distinct CDR3 sequences listed, roughly half were seen once; the top ten hold roughly 51%. Sequencing was carried out using blood. These receptors were taken from a man aged 55 to 70 in good health.

The chain combines TRBV20-1 with TRBJ1-5; 8 bases agree with TRBD1. This CDR3 is 15 amino acids long. Germline values: CDR1 DFQATT, CDR2 SNEGSKA (reference sequence). V dropped 0 bases and J dropped 6; count of bases not matched to a gene: 7. The CDR3 spells CSARDQTGVGQPQHF. The CDR3 DNA sequence: TGCAGTGCTAGAGATCAGACAGGGGTGGGTCAGCCCCAGCATTTT.

On this clonotype itself: A read error is possible here, since a much larger clone lies one base away. The rearrangement links TRBV7-2 to TRBJ1-2; a possible D gene is TRBD1 (5 bases). Looked up from germline, CDR1 is SGHTA and CDR2 is FQGNSA. This CDR3 has 15 residues. V lost 3 bases and J 3 bases, leaving 14 bases between the germline ends. The CDR3 sequence is CASSFKWGEDYGYTF. The DNA of the CDR3 is TGTGCCAGCAGCTTCAAGTGGGGGGAGGACTATGGCTACACCTTC.